Below are 26 T cell receptor beta chains sequenced from a single sample in a study of blood T cells in healthy people across ages. A J-beta primer mix and a sample-barcoded 5' primer were used in a second PCR of about 7 to 12 cycles. One entry per CDR3 protein, called by TCRdb with MiXCR from the 5' RACE reads. The sample consists of about 970,000 distinct CDR3 sequences, 45% to 60% of them appearing once. Sequenced sample: blood. These receptors were taken from a woman aged 60 to 75 in good health.

V and J are TRBV11-2 and TRBJ1-1, with TRBD1 identical over 7 bases. Trimming took 5 bases from V and 4 from J; bases not matched to a gene: 4. The germline gives CDR1 SGHAT, CDR2 FQNNGV. The CDR3 extends over 13 amino acids. The CDR3 is CASSRDRSTEAFF. In nucleotides, the CDR3 is TGTGCCAGCAGCCGGGACAGAAGCACTGAAGCTTTCTTT.

The chain recombines TRBV3-1 with TRBJ2-3; 7 nucleotides match TRBD1. The CDR3 covers 14 residues. Germline CDR1 reads LGHDT; CDR2 reads YNNKEL (reference sequence). With 4 bases clipped from V and 6 bases from J, the junction kept 7 bases outside the gene matches. The CDR3 nucleotides read TGTGCCAGCAGCCGTAGTCAGGGGGTGGATACGCAGTATTTT. The encoded protein is CASSRSQGVDTQYF.

The J gene is TRBJ2-7, the V gene TRBV6-5; 8 bases align to TRBD2. Germline-derived CDR1 and CDR2 are MNHEY and SVGAGI. The V gene end was trimmed by 3 bases and the J gene end by 1 base; junction bases not matched to a gene: 8. The length of the CDR3 is 16 residues. For the CDR3, the DNA is TGTGCCAGCAGTTATTGGAGCGGGAGTGGATCCTACGAGCAGTACTTC. Translated, it gives CASSYWSGSGSYEQYF.

The sample holds a few counts of this clonotype. The J gene is TRBJ2-3, the V gene TRBV4-2; D gene ambiguous. This CDR3 is built from 13 residues. Trimming removed 0 bases from V and 4 bases from J, with 5 bases in between. Germline values: CDR1 LGHNA, CDR2 YNFKEQ. The CDR3 here is CASSQEAADTQYF. DNA of the CDR3: TGTGCCAGCAGCCAAGAAGCCGCAGATACGCAGTATTTT.

This clonotype showed up many times. The J gene is TRBJ2-7, the V gene TRBV28; 11 bases agree with TRBD2. Germline V gene lookup returns CDR1 MDHEN and CDR2 SYDVKM. This CDR3 region has 15 residues. The V segment lost 5 bases and the J segment 3 bases; nucleotides outside the gene matches: 6. CDR3 DNA sequence: TGTGCCAGCAGTAAAACTAGCGGGAGCATCTACGAGCAGTACTTC. Translating gives CASSKTSGSIYEQYF.

The gene calls are TRBV7-2 and TRBJ2-3; D possibly corresponds to TRBD2 (6 bases). Germline V gives CDR1 SGHTA, CDR2 FQGNSA. This CDR3 has 13 amino acids. V shed 5 bases and J shed 5 bases, with 11 bases lying between them. This CDR3 reads CASSLDSGDTQYF. The CDR3 DNA reads TGTGCCAGCAGCCTAGATAGCGGAGATACGCAGTATTTT.

This clonotype has just one count. The gene calls are TRBV6-1 and TRBJ2-7, with 9 bases identical to TRBD2. CDR1 and CDR2 from the germline V gene are MNHNS and SASEGT. Unmatched junction bases numbered 13, after V lost 6 bases and J lost 1 base. There are 17 residues in the CDR3. CDR3 nucleotides: TGTGCCAGCAGCCTGGCTGGCGGGGGGGCCGTATCCTACGAGCAGTACTTC. Its protein product is CASSLAGGGAVSYEQYF.

The rearrangement uses TRBV4-1 and TRBJ2-5, with D perhaps assigned TRBD1 or TRBD2 (5 bases each). Trimming removed 8 bases at V and 0 bases at J, with 19 bases between. Germline V lookup: CDR1 MGHRA, CDR2 YSYEKL. The CDR3 length is 16 residues. The CDR3 region is CASRDLTKNYQETQYF. CDR3 coding DNA: TGCGCCAGCCGGGACCTTACTAAAAATTACCAAGAGACCCAGTACTTC.

The chain recombines TRBV10-3 with TRBJ2-7; 8 bases map to TRBD2. J gave up 2 bases and V 4 bases, and 4 bases lay outside the gene matches. The CDR3 spans 14 residues. Per germline, CDR1 ENHRY and CDR2 SYGVKD. CDR3 amino acids: CAISAGGGTYEQYF. The CDR3 DNA is TGTGCCATCAGTGCCGGGGGGGGGACCTACGAGCAGTACTTC.

Note on this clonotype: This sequence may be a read error, since a much larger clone differs from it by one base. This chain links TRBV7-9 with TRBJ2-1; D remains unclear. The CDR3 extends over 14 amino acids. Germline V gene data show CDR1 as SEHNR and CDR2 as FQNEAQ (reference sequence). CDR3 in DNA: TGTGCCAGCAGCTTACAGAGCTCCGACAATGAGCAGTTCTTC. Translated, it gives CASSLQSSDNEQFF.

The chain carries TRBV25-1 and TRBJ1-3; D gene uncertain. This CDR3 contains 14 residues. Germline CDR1 MGHDK, CDR2 SYGVNS. V lost 1 base and J lost 5, with 9 bases in between. This chain's CDR3 is CASSESGLRNTIYF. The CDR3 nucleotides read TGTGCCAGCAGTGAATCGGGGTTGAGAAACACCATATATTTT.

The chain links TRBV6-2 or TRBV6-3 to TRBJ2-5; no clear D gene. The last part of the DNA fits TRBJ2-7 better; the J call may be wrong. The CDR3 has 15 residues. The V gene's germline CDR1 is MNHEY and CDR2 SVGEGT. CDR3 loop: CASIRVPEASYEQYF. Written as DNA, the CDR3 is TGTGCCAGCATAAGGGTCCCCGAGGCCTCCTACGAGCAGTACTTC.

This clonotype was seen many times. This chain connects TRBV7-9 to TRBJ2-1, with TRBD2 matching 12 bases. The CDR3 runs to 13 residues. The germline V gene encodes CDR1 SEHNR and CDR2 FQNEAQ (reference sequence). With 9 bases clipped from V and 9 bases from J, the junction kept 6 bases outside the gene matches. The CDR3 DNA is TGTGCCAGTCGACTAGCGGGAGTTGGTGAGCAGTTCTTC. Residues: CASRLAGVGEQFF. Full variable domain (rest looked up from reference TRBV7-9 and TRBJ2-1): DTGVSQNPRHKITKRGQNVTFRCDPISEHNRLYWYRQTLGQGPEFLTYFQNEAQLEKSRLLSDRFSAERPKGSFSTLEIQRTEQGDSAMYLCASRLAGVGEQFFGPGTRLTVL.

The V and J genes are TRBV27 and TRBJ2-3; no definite D call. The CDR3 length is 15 residues. V lost 0 bases and J 1 base, leaving 8 bases between the germline ends. The germline CDR1 and CDR2 sequences are MNHEY and SMNVEV (reference sequence). CDR3 residues: CASSLSGRRTDTQYF. CDR3 DNA sequence: TGTGCCAGCAGTTTATCCGGCAGACGCACAGATACGCAGTATTTT.

The rearrangement uses TRBV5-6 and TRBJ2-1; 9 bases align to TRBD2. CDR1 is SGHDT and CDR2 is YYEEEE in the germline V gene. Trimming cost V 0 bases and J 3 bases; bases outside gene matches: 10. The CDR3 totals 18 residues. CDR3 in amino acids: CASSLGAGGTIYYNEQFF. CDR3 DNA: TGTGCCAGCAGCTTGGGAGCGGGAGGAACCATTTACTACAATGAGCAGTTCTTC.

Worth noting for this clonotype: One end of the junction does not line up with germline, which may come from a read error. The V and J genes are TRBV20-1 and TRBJ1-2; weak D call: TRBD1 (6 bases). The V gene's germline CDR1 is DFQATT and CDR2 SNEGSKA (reference sequence). This CDR3 spans 12 amino acids. The CDR3 loop is CGAIPAGDGYTF. The CDR3 bases are TGCGGTGCCATCCCGGCAGGGGATGGCTACACCTTC.

The chain combines TRBV12-3 or TRBV12-4 with TRBJ2-3, with 9 bases identical to TRBD1. There are 15 residues in the CDR3. Germline trimming cut 6 bases from V and 4 bases from J; bases unmatched to any gene: 8. The CDR3 reads CASRGGQGVADTQYF. The CDR3 bases are TGTGCCAGCAGGGGGGGACAGGGCGTGGCAGATACGCAGTATTTT.

This clonotype was counted ten times or more. The CDR3 sequence is CASSPGLTYEQYF. The CDR3 DNA is TGTGCCAGCAGTCCGGGACTTACCTACGAGCAGTACTTC. The chain links TRBV18 to TRBJ2-7; tentative D call: TRBD2 (6 bases). This CDR3 comprises 13 residues. CDR1 KGHSH and CDR2 LQKENI come from the germline V gene. With 8 bases removed from V and 2 bases from J, the gap between germline ends came to 13 bases. The full variable domain, with the rest looked up from reference TRBV18 and TRBJ2-7, is NAGVMQNPRHLVRRRGQEARLRCSPMKGHSHVYWYRQLPEEGLKFMVYLQKENIIDESGMPKERFSAEFPKEGPSILRIQQVVRGDSAAYFCASSPGLTYEQYFGPGTRLTVT.

J is TRBJ2-3 and V is TRBV4-1; D is perhaps TRBD2 (5 bases). The CDR3 runs to 14 residues. V gave up 4 bases and J gave up 5 bases, with 13 bases separating them. The germline V gene encodes CDR1 MGHRA and CDR2 YSYEKL. The CDR3 sequence: CASSRKDGGDTQYF. CDR3 in DNA: TGCGCCAGCAGCCGAAAGGACGGAGGAGATACGCAGTATTTT.

This clonotype turned up a few times. The V gene is TRBV28, the J gene TRBJ2-5, with 11 bases identical to TRBD2. The CDR3 is 15 amino acids. From germline, CDR1 is MDHEN and CDR2 SYDVKM. The V and J ends lost 5 bases and 2 bases, in that order; junction bases with no gene match: 4. For the CDR3, the DNA is TGTGCCAGCAGTACGACTAGCGGGACTCAAGAGACCCAGTACTTC. This codes for CASSTTSGTQETQYF.

This clonotype appeared once. The V and J genes are TRBV4-1 and TRBJ1-2; D is unclear. The CDR3 consists of 14 residues. Trimming left V 1 base short and J 2 bases short, with 8 bases between. Germline CDR1 is MGHRA and CDR2 is YSYEKL. CDR3 DNA: TGCGCCAGCAGCCAAGTCCCAAGAAACTATGGCTACACCTTC. It is translated as CASSQVPRNYGYTF.

The genes are TRBV28 and TRBJ2-5; TRBD1 or TRBD2 may be the D gene (6 bases each). Trimming removed 3 bases at V and 2 bases at J, with 13 bases between. This CDR3 is built from 15 residues. Germline CDR1 MDHEN, CDR2 SYDVKM. Here the CDR3 reads CASSLEGVGQETQYF. DNA of the CDR3: TGTGCCAGCAGTTTGGAGGGGGTGGGGCAAGAGACCCAGTACTTC.

This chain links TRBV5-1 with TRBJ2-5, with D unclear. The CDR3 is made up of 14 amino acids. Trimming left V 6 bases short and J 2 bases short, with 14 bases between. CDR1 SGHRS and CDR2 YFSETQ come from the germline V gene. For the CDR3, the DNA is TGCGCCAGCACCACCATGGGGAATCAAGAGACCCAGTACTTC. It specifies CASTTMGNQETQYF.

The table lists this clonotype with a few counts. This sequence joins TRBV24-1 and TRBJ2-3; 11 positions agree with TRBD2. Germline V gene sequence: CDR1 KGHDR, CDR2 SFDVKD. V shed 5 bases, J shed 3 bases, and the junction held 9 bases outside the gene matches. The CDR3 is 17 amino acids. For the CDR3, the DNA is TGTGCCACCAGTGCCCTAGCGGGAGGACTGAGGACAGATACGCAGTATTTT. This encodes CATSALAGGLRTDTQYF.

This sequence joins TRBV5-4 and TRBJ2-1; D possibly matches TRBD1 or TRBD2 (5 bases each). The DNA matches TRBJ2-7 better at its end, which makes the J call doubtful. The germline gives CDR1 SGHNT, CDR2 YYREEE (reference sequence). The CDR3 is 15 residues long. The CDR3 region is CASSLRSGRPYEQYF. As DNA, the CDR3 is TGTGCCAGCAGCTTGAGGTCGGGACGACCCTACGAGCAGTACTTC.

This clonotype showed up just a few times. The chain combines TRBV7-9 with TRBJ1-6, with a possible D match to TRBD1 (5 bases). V lost 4 bases to trimming and J lost 8 bases, with 15 bases between them. This CDR3 contains 15 residues. Looked up from germline, CDR1 is SEHNR and CDR2 is FQNEAQ (reference sequence). CDR3 amino acids: CASSSPGTGDSPLHF. The CDR3 nucleotides are TGTGCCAGCAGCTCGCCCGGGACGGGGGATTCACCCCTCCACTTT.